This T cell receptor beta chain was found in a study of Graves' ophthalmopathy and Graves' hyperthyroidism. Whole-study results and caveats: Sensitivity of 87.88% and specificity of almost 83% were achieved when a 13-signature model separated ophthalmopathy from stable hyperthyroidism.

Uncontrolled infections, pregnancy, lactation or other autoimmune diseases led to patient exclusion. In the case of this clonotype: Its cognate antigen is unknown.

The study amplified TCR beta CDR3 regions using RNA transcripts. The first-round RT-PCR employed HTBI primers together with the Qiagen OneStep RT-PCR kit. A multiplex PCR was then performed as the second round. Each CDR3 protein gets one entry after TCRdb re-called the multiplex PCR reads with MiXCR. The table lists a few hundred thousand distinct CDR3 sequences, around 21% of them singletons. This TCR was sampled from a woman between 18 and 29 years old with stable Graves' hyperthyroidism. Sequencing was carried out using peripheral blood.

The CDR3 nucleotides are TGTGCCAGCAGTGACAGGGATGGGACTGAAGCTTTCTTT. It is translated as CASSDRDGTEAFF. This chain links TRBV6-1 with TRBJ1-1; tentatively, D is TRBD1 (5 bases). The CDR3 has 13 amino acids. Germline V gene sequence: CDR1 MNHNS, CDR2 SASEGT. V gave up 3 bases and J gave up 5 bases, with 10 bases separating them.